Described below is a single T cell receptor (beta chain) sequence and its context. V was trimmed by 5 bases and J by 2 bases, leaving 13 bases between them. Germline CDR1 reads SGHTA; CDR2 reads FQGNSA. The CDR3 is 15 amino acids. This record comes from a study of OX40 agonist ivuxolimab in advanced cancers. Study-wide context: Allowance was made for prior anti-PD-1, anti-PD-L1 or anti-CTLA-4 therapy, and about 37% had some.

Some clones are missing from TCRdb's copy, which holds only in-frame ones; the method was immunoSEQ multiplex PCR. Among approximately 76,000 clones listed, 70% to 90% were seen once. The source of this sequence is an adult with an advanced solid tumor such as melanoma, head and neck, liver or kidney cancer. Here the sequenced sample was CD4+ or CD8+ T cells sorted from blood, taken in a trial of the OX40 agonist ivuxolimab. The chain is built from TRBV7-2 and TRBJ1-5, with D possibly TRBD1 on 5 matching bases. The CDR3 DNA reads TGTGCCAGCAGCCTCGGAGGGGCGGGCAATCAGCCCCAGCATTTT. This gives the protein CASSLGGAGNQPQHF.